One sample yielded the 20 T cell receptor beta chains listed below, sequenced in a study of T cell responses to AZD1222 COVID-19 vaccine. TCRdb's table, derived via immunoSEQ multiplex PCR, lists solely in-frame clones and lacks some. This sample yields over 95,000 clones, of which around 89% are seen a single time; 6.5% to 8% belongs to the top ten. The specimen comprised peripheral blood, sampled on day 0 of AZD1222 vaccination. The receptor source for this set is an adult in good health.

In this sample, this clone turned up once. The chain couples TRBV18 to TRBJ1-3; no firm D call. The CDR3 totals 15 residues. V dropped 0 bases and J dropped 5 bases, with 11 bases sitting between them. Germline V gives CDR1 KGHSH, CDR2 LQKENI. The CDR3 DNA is TGTGCCAGCTCACCACCGGTGGAGAATCGAAACACCATATATTTT. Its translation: CASSPPVENRNTIYF.

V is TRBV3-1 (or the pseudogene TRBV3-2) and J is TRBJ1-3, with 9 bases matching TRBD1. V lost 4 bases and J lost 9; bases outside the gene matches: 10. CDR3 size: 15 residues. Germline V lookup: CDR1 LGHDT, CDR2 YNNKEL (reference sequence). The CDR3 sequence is CASSRPGQGGGTIYF. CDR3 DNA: TGTGCCAGCAGCCGGCCGGGACAGGGAGGGGGCACCATATATTTT.

CDR3 sequence reads: CATSDPWTGVKGYTF. The CDR3 region has the DNA TGTGCCACCAGTGATCCCTGGACGGGAGTAAAGGGCTACACCTTC. V is TRBV24-1 and J is TRBJ1-2; D unclear. This CDR3 is 15 amino acids long. Trimming removed 3 bases at V and 8 bases at J, with 18 bases between. Per germline, CDR1 KGHDR and CDR2 SFDVKD.

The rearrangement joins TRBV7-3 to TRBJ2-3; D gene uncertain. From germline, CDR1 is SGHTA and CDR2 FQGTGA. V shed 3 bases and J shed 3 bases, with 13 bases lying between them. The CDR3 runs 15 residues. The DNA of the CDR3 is TGTGCCAGCAGCTTTGTCTCCCGCGAAACAGATACGCAGTATTTT. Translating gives CASSFVSRETDTQYF.

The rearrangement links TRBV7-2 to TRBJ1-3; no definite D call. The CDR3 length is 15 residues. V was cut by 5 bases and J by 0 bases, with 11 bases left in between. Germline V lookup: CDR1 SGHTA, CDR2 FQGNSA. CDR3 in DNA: TGTGCCAGCAGCGTGACTCCTGGCTCTGGAAACACCATATATTTT. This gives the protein CASSVTPGSGNTIYF.

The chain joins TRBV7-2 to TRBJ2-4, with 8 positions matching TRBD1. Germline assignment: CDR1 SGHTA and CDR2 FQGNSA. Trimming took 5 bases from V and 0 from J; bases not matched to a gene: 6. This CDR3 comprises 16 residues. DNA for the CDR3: TGTGCCAGCAGCCCCCGACAGGGGATAGCCAAAAACATTCAGTACTTC. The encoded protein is CASSPRQGIAKNIQYF.

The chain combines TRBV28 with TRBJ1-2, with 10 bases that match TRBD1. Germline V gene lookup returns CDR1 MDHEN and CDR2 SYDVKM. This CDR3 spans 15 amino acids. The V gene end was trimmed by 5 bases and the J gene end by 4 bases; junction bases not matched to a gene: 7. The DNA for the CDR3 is TGTGCCAGCAGTAAAGGGACAGGGGACTCCTATGGCTACACCTTC. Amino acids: CASSKGTGDSYGYTF.

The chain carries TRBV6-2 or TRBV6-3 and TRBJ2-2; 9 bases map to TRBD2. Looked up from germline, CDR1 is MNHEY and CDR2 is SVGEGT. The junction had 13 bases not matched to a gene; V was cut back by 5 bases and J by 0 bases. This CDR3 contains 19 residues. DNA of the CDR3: TGTGCCAGCAGTACTGCCGCGGGAGGGCCATACCCGAACACCGGGGAGCTGTTTTTT. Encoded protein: CASSTAAGGPYPNTGELFF.

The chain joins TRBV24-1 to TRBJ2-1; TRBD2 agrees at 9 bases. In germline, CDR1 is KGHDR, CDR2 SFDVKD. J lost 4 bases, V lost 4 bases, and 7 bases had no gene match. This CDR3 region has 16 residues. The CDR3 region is CATSDGPAGGYNEQFF. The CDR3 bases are TGTGCCACCAGTGACGGCCCAGCGGGAGGATACAATGAGCAGTTCTTC.

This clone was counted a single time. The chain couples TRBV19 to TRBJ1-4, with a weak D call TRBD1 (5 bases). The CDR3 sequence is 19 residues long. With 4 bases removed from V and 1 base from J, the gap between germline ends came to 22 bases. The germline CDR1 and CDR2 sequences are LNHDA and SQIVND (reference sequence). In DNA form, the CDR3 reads TGTGCCAGTAGTACACGGGGGGTTTTCGGGTTCGGAACTAATGAAAAACTGTTTTTT. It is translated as CASSTRGVFGFGTNEKLFF. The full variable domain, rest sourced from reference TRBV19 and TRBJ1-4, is DGGITQSPKYLFRKEGQNVTLSCEQNLNHDAMYWYRQDPGQGLRLIYYSQIVNDFQKGDIAEGYSVSREKKESFPLTVTSAQKNPTAFYLCASSTRGVFGFGTNEKLFFGSGTQLSVL.

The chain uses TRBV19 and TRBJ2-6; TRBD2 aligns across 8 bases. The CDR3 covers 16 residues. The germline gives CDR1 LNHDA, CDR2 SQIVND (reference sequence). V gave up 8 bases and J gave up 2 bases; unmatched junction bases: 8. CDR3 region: CASRPGGRAGANVLTF. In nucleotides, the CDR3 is TGTGCCAGTCGGCCGGGAGGGAGAGCTGGGGCCAACGTCCTGACTTTC.

Written as DNA, the CDR3 is TGTGCCAGTAGTAGGGACACTATCAACTATGGCTACACCTTC. This encodes CASSRDTINYGYTF. The chain employs TRBV19 and TRBJ1-2; possible D gene TRBD1, 6 bases. The length of the CDR3 is 14 residues. Germline assignment: CDR1 LNHDA and CDR2 SQIVND (reference sequence). V lost 4 bases, J lost 2 bases, and 11 bases lay in between. The variable domain in full, with the rest retrieved from reference TRBV19 and TRBJ1-2, is DGGITQSPKYLFRKEGQNVTLSCEQNLNHDAMYWYRQDPGQGLRLIYYSQIVNDFQKGDIAEGYSVSREKKESFPLTVTSAQKNPTAFYLCASSRDTINYGYTFGSGTRLTVV.

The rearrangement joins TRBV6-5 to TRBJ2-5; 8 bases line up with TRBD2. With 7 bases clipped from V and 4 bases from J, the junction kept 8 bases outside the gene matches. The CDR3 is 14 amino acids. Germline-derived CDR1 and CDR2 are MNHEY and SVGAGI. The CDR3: CASTRGSGIETQYF. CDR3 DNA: TGTGCCAGCACCAGGGGTAGCGGGATAGAGACCCAGTACTTC.

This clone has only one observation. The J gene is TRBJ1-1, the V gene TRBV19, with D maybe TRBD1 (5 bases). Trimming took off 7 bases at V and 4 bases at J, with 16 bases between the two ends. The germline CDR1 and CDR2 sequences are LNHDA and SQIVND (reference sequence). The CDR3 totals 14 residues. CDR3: CASIKAGPGTEAFF. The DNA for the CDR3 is TGTGCCAGTATCAAGGCGGGGCCTGGCACTGAAGCTTTCTTT.

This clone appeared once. This chain's CDR3 is CASRDLGQADTQYF. The CDR3 nucleotides are TGCGCCAGCAGAGATCTAGGGCAGGCAGATACGCAGTATTTT. The genes are TRBV4-1 and TRBJ2-3; D ambiguous. The germline CDR1 and CDR2 sequences are MGHRA and YSYEKL. Trimming removed 6 bases from V and 4 bases from J, with 14 bases in between. This CDR3 contains 14 residues.

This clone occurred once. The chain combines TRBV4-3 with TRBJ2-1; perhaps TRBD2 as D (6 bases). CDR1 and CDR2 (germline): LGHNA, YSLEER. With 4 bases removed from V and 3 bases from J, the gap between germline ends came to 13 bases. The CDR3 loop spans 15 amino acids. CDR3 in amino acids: CASSPGTANYNEQFF. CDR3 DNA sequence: TGCGCCAGCAGCCCCGGGACTGCTAACTACAATGAGCAGTTCTTC.

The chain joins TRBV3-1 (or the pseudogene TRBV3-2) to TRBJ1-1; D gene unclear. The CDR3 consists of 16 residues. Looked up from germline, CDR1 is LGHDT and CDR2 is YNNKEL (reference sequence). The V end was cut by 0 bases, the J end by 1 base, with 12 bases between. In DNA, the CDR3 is TGTGCCAGCAGCCAAGATGATTCGAGGTCGAACACTGAAGCTTTCTTT. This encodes CASSQDDSRSNTEAFF.

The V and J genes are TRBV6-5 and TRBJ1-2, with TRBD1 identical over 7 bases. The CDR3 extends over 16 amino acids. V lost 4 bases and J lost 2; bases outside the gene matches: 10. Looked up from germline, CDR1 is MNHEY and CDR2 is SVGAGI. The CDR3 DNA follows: TGTGCCAGCAGTTTATCCCCGCAGGGGGGAAACTATGGCTACACCTTC. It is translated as CASSLSPQGGNYGYTF.

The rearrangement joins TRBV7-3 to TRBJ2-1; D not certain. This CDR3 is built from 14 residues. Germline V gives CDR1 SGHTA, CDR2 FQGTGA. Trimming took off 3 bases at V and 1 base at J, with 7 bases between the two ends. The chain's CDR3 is CASSFAGSYNEQFF. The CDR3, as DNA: TGTGCCAGCAGCTTTGCAGGTTCCTACAATGAGCAGTTCTTC.

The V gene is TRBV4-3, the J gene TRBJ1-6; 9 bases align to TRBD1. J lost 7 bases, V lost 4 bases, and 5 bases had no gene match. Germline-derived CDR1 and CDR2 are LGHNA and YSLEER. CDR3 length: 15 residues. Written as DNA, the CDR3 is TGCGCCAGCAGCCCCGGGACAGGGCACAATTCACCCCTCCACTTT. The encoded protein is CASSPGTGHNSPLHF.